These 29 T cell receptor beta chains were sequenced from one sample in a study of T cells in narcolepsy. The protocol was immunoSEQ multiplex PCR, while the TCRdb copy is restricted to in-frame clones and leaves out a portion. Found here are tens of thousands of clones, about four fifths of them singletons; the top ten hold 6.6%. The sequenced sample consisted of memory (CD45RA-) CD4+ T cells from blood. The receptors were gathered from a human donor in good health.

The chain has TRBV28 and TRBJ2-5; no clear D. This CDR3 region has 12 residues. V lost 1 base to trimming and J lost 5 bases, with 5 bases between them. Germline V gene sequence: CDR1 MDHEN, CDR2 SYDVKM. The CDR3 coding sequence is TGTGCCAGCAGTTTATCAATGGAGACCCAGTACTTC. Protein product: CASSLSMETQYF. The variable domain in full, with the rest retrieved from reference TRBV28 and TRBJ2-5, is DVKVTQSSRYLVKRTGEKVFLECVQDMDHENMFWYRQDPGLGLRLIYFSYDVKMKEKGDIPEGYSVSREKKERFSLILESASTNQTSMYLCASSLSMETQYFGPGTRLLVL.

V gene TRBV7-8 combines with J gene TRBJ2-7; TRBD1 aligns across 8 bases. The CDR3 spans 12 residues. The V gene end was trimmed by 1 base and the J gene end by 11 bases; junction bases not matched to a gene: 4. CDR1 SGHVS and CDR2 FQNEAQ come from the germline V gene. CDR3 amino acids: CASSLGAGGKYF. Here the CDR3 DNA reads TGTGCCAGCAGCTTAGGGGCAGGGGGCAAGTACTTC.

This clone was recorded only once. The CDR3 region has the DNA TGCGCCAGCTCAGCCGTCCGGACAGGGGGGAACCAAGAGACCCAGTACTTC. Protein: CASSAVRTGGNQETQYF. This rearrangement joins TRBV5-1 to TRBJ2-5; 10 bases fit TRBD1. The CDR3 sequence is 17 residues long. V was pared by 7 bases and J by 0 bases, with 12 bases of the junction left unmatched. Looked up from germline, CDR1 is SGHRS and CDR2 is YFSETQ.

The genes are TRBV5-5 and TRBJ2-7; 7 bases match TRBD2. CDR1 is SGHKS and CDR2 is YYEKEE in the germline V gene (reference sequence). With V trimmed by 4 bases and J by 3 bases, 7 bases remained unmatched. The CDR3 is 14 residues long. The CDR3 loop reads CASSLGLLNYEQYF. The CDR3 nucleotides read TGTGCCAGCAGCCTGGGACTACTAAACTACGAGCAGTACTTC.

Details on this clone: In the same sample, other DNA sequences code for this CDR3. The chain uses TRBV7-2 and TRBJ1-2, with D maybe TRBD1 (6 bases). The germline CDR1 and CDR2 sequences are SGHTA and FQGNSA. The length of the CDR3 is 14 residues. Trimming left V 5 bases short and J 8 bases short, with 18 bases between. Here the CDR3 DNA reads TGTGCCAGCAGCCCCTTGAAGGGGGTCTACGGCTACACCTTC. Translated, it gives CASSPLKGVYGYTF.

The chain links TRBV5-6 to TRBJ1-2; D remains ambiguous. V was pared by 4 bases and J by 4 bases, with 8 bases between. Germline lookup yields CDR1 SGHDT and CDR2 YYEEEE. The CDR3 consists of 12 residues. This CDR3 reads CASSQTGYGYTF. CDR3 bases: TGTGCCAGCAGCCAGACGGGCTATGGCTACACCTTC.

This clone was seen just once. The V and J genes are TRBV6-5 and TRBJ2-1, with TRBD1 identical over 12 bases. After removal of 5 bases from V and 8 bases from J, the junction contained 4 bases not matched to a gene. Per germline, CDR1 MNHEY and CDR2 SVGAGI. This CDR3 has 14 residues. The CDR3 DNA reads as TGTGCCAGCAGTGGGACAGGGGGCTGGGATGAGCAGTTCTTC. This translates into CASSGTGGWDEQFF.

V gene TRBV9 combines with J gene TRBJ2-1; 9 bases match TRBD2. This CDR3 spans 15 amino acids. Trimming at V came to 0 bases and at J to 9 bases, leaving 7 bases not matched to a gene. Germline CDR1 is SGDLS and CDR2 is YYNGEE. The CDR3 sequence is CASSVGSGSGSEQFF. DNA of the CDR3: TGTGCCAGCAGCGTAGGTAGCGGGAGCGGGAGTGAGCAGTTCTTC.

This chain connects TRBV20-1 to TRBJ2-7, with a tentative D call TRBD2 (5 bases). Trimming took 3 bases from V and 3 from J, leaving 6 bases between them. Germline V gives CDR1 DFQATT, CDR2 SNEGSKA (reference sequence). The CDR3 spans 11 residues. CDR3 protein: CSASGDYEQYF. CDR3 in DNA: TGCAGTGCTAGCGGGGACTACGAGCAGTACTTC.

The CDR3 is CASSRLAGGNAGELFF. In DNA, the CDR3 is TGTGCCAGCAGCCGACTAGCGGGGGGTAACGCCGGGGAGCTGTTTTTT. The chain combines TRBV5-4 with TRBJ2-2; TRBD2 matches at 13 bases. This CDR3 region has 16 residues. Looked up from germline, CDR1 is SGHNT and CDR2 is YYREEE (reference sequence). With 4 bases clipped from V and 6 bases from J, the junction kept 6 bases outside the gene matches.

This clone came up once. The V and J genes are TRBV2 and TRBJ1-1; perhaps TRBD1 as D (5 bases). Germline CDR1 and CDR2: SNHLY and FYNNEI. Between the trimmed V and J ends, which lost 6 bases and 0 bases, there was a span of 17 bases. CDR3 length: 16 residues. In DNA, the CDR3 is TGTGCCAGCAGGGAGGGGAGCGTATCCATGAACACTGAAGCTTTCTTT. It encodes CASREGSVSMNTEAFF.

This chain joins TRBV5-4 and TRBJ2-4, with 10 bases matching TRBD2. The germline CDR1 and CDR2 sequences are SGHNT and YYREEE (reference sequence). Trimming removed 4 bases from V and 6 bases from J; junction bases left unmatched: 7. The CDR3 totals 15 residues. The CDR3 protein is CASSASGRGGNIQYF. CDR3 in DNA: TGTGCCAGCAGCGCTAGCGGGAGAGGAGGAAACATTCAGTACTTC.

The chain combines TRBV6-6 with TRBJ2-1, with 11 nucleotides matching TRBD2. There are 15 residues in the CDR3. Germline loops: CDR1 MNHNY, CDR2 SVGAGI (reference sequence). Losses at the gene ends were 5 bases for V and 8 bases for J; bases not matched to a gene: 8. The CDR3 DNA follows: TGTGCCAGCAGTCAATTAGCGGGAGGGGGTCATGAGCAGTTCTTC. This sequence encodes CASSQLAGGGHEQFF.

The DNA of the CDR3 is TGTGCCAGTAGTCGAGGGGCCGAACGAACCGCCCAGCATTTT. This translates into CASSRGAERTAQHF. The V and J genes are TRBV19 and TRBJ1-5, with TRBD1 as a possible D gene (5 bases). Trimming cost V 5 bases and J 11 bases, with 19 bases left between them. Germline V gene lookup returns CDR1 LNHDA and CDR2 SQIVND (reference sequence). CDR3 length: 14 residues.

J is TRBJ2-7 and V is TRBV29-1; TRBD2 matches 10 bases. Germline assignment: CDR1 SQVTM and CDR2 ANQGSEA. The CDR3 sequence is 16 residues long. V lost 1 base and J lost 2; bases outside the gene matches: 8. CDR3 residues: CSVEGLAGAGPYEQYF. CDR3 nucleotide sequence: TGCAGCGTTGAAGGTCTAGCGGGGGCAGGGCCCTACGAGCAGTACTTC.

The gene calls are TRBV6-5 and TRBJ1-1; D call uncertain. V lost 6 bases and J 1 base, leaving 3 bases between the germline ends. The CDR3 totals 11 residues. The germline gives CDR1 MNHEY, CDR2 SVGAGI. The CDR3 reads CASRENTEAFF. CDR3 nucleotides: TGTGCCAGCAGGGAGAACACTGAAGCTTTCTTT.

The chain is built from TRBV7-3 and TRBJ2-3; 7 nucleotides line up with TRBD2. This CDR3 spans 14 amino acids. Trimming cost V 6 bases and J 5 bases; bases outside gene matches: 8. Germline V gives CDR1 SGHTA, CDR2 FQGTGA. The CDR3, as DNA: TGTGCCAGCAGGAGTGCGGGAGTTGGAGATACGCAGTATTTT. Amino acids: CASRSAGVGDTQYF.

In its sample, this clone was seen a few times. The chain recombines TRBV11-1 with TRBJ1-5; D gene unclear. The CDR3 spans 15 residues. V dropped 1 base and J dropped 0 bases, with 7 bases sitting between them. The germline CDR1 and CDR2 sequences are SGHAT and FQDESV (reference sequence). This CDR3 is CASSLGANSNQPQHF. CDR3 in DNA: TGTGCCAGCAGCTTAGGGGCGAATAGCAATCAGCCCCAGCATTTT.

This rearrangement joins TRBV28 to TRBJ2-3; maybe TRBD1 (6 bases). Trimming cost V 2 bases and J 9 bases, with 12 bases left between them. The CDR3 loop spans 13 amino acids. Germline-derived CDR1 and CDR2 are MDHEN and SYDVKM. This chain's CDR3 is CASSLRGLRTQYF. DNA of the CDR3: TGTGCCAGCAGTTTAAGGGGGTTAAGGACGCAGTATTTT.

This rearrangement joins TRBV11-2 to TRBJ2-2, with D possibly being TRBD1 (6 bases). Trimming took off 3 bases at V and 4 bases at J, with 18 bases between the two ends. This CDR3 is built from 17 residues. CDR1 and CDR2 from the germline V gene are SGHAT and FQNNGV. DNA for the CDR3: TGTGCCAGCAGCTTTTCGGCCAGGGGAGCGTCCACCGGGGAGCTGTTTTTT. It encodes CASSFSARGASTGELFF.

This chain connects TRBV16 to TRBJ2-7; 15 positions agree with TRBD2. The V gene end was trimmed by 0 bases and the J gene end by 1 base; junction bases not matched to a gene: 1. Germline V gene data show CDR1 as KGHSY and CDR2 as FQNENV. The CDR3 has 17 residues. CDR3 loop: CASSQSGLAGGSYEQYF. The CDR3 DNA follows: TGTGCCAGCAGCCAATCGGGACTAGCGGGAGGTTCCTACGAGCAGTACTTC.

This chain connects TRBV9 to TRBJ1-2, with a tentative D call TRBD1 (5 bases). Germline CDR1 reads SGDLS; CDR2 reads YYNGEE. V lost 2 bases and J lost 3, with 11 bases in between. CDR3 length: 14 amino acids. The DNA of the CDR3 is TGTGCCAGCAGCGTCCTCGGGGGAGACTATGGCTACACCTTC. Its protein is CASSVLGGDYGYTF. The full variable domain, its missing parts supplied by reference TRBV9 and TRBJ1-2, is DSGVTQTPKHLITATGQRVTLRCSPRSGDLSVYWYQQSLDQGLQFLIQYYNGEERAKGNILERFSAQQFPDLHSELNLSSLELGDSALYFCASSVLGGDYGYTFGSGTRLTVV.

J is TRBJ2-3 and V is TRBV9, with D unresolved. This CDR3 is built from 14 residues. V was shortened by 3 bases and J by 3 bases, with 11 bases between the two germline ends. Germline V CDR1 and CDR2: SGDLS, YYNGEE. This CDR3 is CASSGKERTDTQYF. The DNA for the CDR3 is TGTGCCAGCAGCGGGAAGGAACGGACAGATACGCAGTATTTT.

This chain links TRBV15 with TRBJ2-6, with D uncertain. Germline CDR1 LNHNV, CDR2 YYDKDF (reference sequence). The V and J ends lost 5 bases and 0 bases respectively, with 8 bases between them. The CDR3 is made up of 15 amino acids. CDR3 loop: CATSPGRSGANVLTF. The CDR3, as DNA: TGTGCCACCAGCCCCGGTCGCTCTGGGGCCAACGTCCTGACTTTC.

This chain connects TRBV6-1 to TRBJ1-1, with TRBD1 matching over 8 bases. The CDR3 covers 17 residues. Germline CDR1 and CDR2: MNHNS and SASEGT. Trimming cost V 4 bases and J 3 bases; bases outside gene matches: 13. The CDR3: CASSGRLTGGRYTEAFF. The DNA of the CDR3 is TGTGCCAGCAGTGGGAGGTTAACAGGGGGAAGATACACTGAAGCTTTCTTT.

This clone is categorized as medium-sized. V gene TRBV28 combines with J gene TRBJ2-7; no clear D. V lost 6 bases and J 4 bases, leaving 13 bases between the germline ends. From germline, CDR1 is MDHEN and CDR2 SYDVKM. There are 13 residues in the CDR3. CDR3 sequence reads: CASRGPLVYEQYF. CDR3 sequence (DNA): TGTGCCAGCAGGGGTCCGCTCGTGTACGAGCAGTACTTC.

This chain uses TRBV7-3 with TRBJ2-3, with 8 nucleotides matching TRBD2. Trimming removed 2 bases from V and 3 bases from J; junction bases left unmatched: 4. CDR3 length: 15 residues. CDR1 is SGHTA and CDR2 is FQGTGA in the germline V gene. The CDR3, as DNA: TGTGCCAGCAGCTTATGGGGACTAGATACAGATACGCAGTATTTT. Translation: CASSLWGLDTDTQYF.

A note on this clone: Other DNA sequences in this specimen translate into the identical CDR3. J is TRBJ2-6 and V is TRBV2; TRBD1 is a possible D gene (6 bases). The CDR3 has 15 residues. In germline, CDR1 is SNHLY, CDR2 FYNNEI. Trimming left V 4 bases short and J 4 bases short, with 11 bases between. The CDR3 reads CASSVSGAGANVLTF. The CDR3 bases are TGTGCCAGCAGTGTTTCAGGGGCCGGGGCCAACGTCCTGACTTTC.

The rearrangement joins TRBV19 to TRBJ1-5, with TRBD1 matching 10 bases. The germline V gene has CDR1 LNHDA and CDR2 SQIVND (reference sequence). The junction had 3 bases not matched to a gene; V was cut back by 9 bases and J by 7 bases. The CDR3 has 12 amino acids. The CDR3 is CASRDRGQPQHF. The CDR3 region has the DNA TGTGCCAGCCGGGACAGGGGACAGCCCCAGCATTTT.